These 26 T cell receptor beta chains came from one sample sequenced in a study of cytomegalovirus exposure and HLA in healthy donors. Primers for the PCR totalled 60 Vbeta and 13 Jbeta. Profiling relied on immunoSEQ multiplex PCR, and the TCRdb table lists in-frame clones only, not all of them. The data contain about 130,000 clones, 75% to 85% of them singletons. Sequencing used PBMCs. The receptors stem from a man aged 35-49 years in good health and CMV-seronegative.

The J gene is TRBJ2-7, the V gene TRBV7-9; TRBD2 might be the D (7 bases). This CDR3 region has 14 residues. Deletions cut 2 bases from V and 4 bases from J, with 12 bases between. Germline lookup yields CDR1 SEHNR and CDR2 FQNEAQ (reference sequence). This CDR3 reads CASSLKGGGYEQYF. The CDR3 DNA reads as TGTGCCAGCAGCTTAAAGGGGGGGGGATACGAGCAGTACTTC. Together with reference TRBV7-9 and TRBJ2-7, the CDR3 gives the full variable domain: DTGVSQNPRHKITKRGQNVTFRCDPISEHNRLYWYRQTLGQGPEFLTYFQNEAQLEKSRLLSDRFSAERPKGSFSTLEIQRTEQGDSAMYLCASSLKGGGYEQYFGPGTRLTVT.

The chain carries TRBV7-8 and TRBJ1-2, with 11 bases identical to TRBD1. V trimming: 4 bases; J trimming: 5 bases; junction bases outside the gene matches: 9. The CDR3 runs to 16 residues. Per the germline V gene, CDR1 is SGHVS and CDR2 is FQNEAQ. Written as DNA, the CDR3 is TGTGCCAGCAGCTACCGGACAGGGGGCCTCGGGTATGGCTACACCTTC. As protein: CASSYRTGGLGYGYTF. Supplemented by reference TRBV7-8 and TRBJ1-2, the full variable domain reads GAGVSQSPRYKVAKRGQDVALRCDPISGHVSLFWYQQALGQGPEFLTYFQNEAQLDKSGLPSDRFFAERPEGSVSTLKIQRTQQEDSAVYLCASSYRTGGLGYGYTFGSGTRLTVV.

The chain is built from TRBV19 and TRBJ1-2; 9 bases line up with TRBD1. This CDR3 region has 15 residues. J was trimmed by 5 bases and V by 6 bases; bases with no gene match: 10. Germline V gene sequence: CDR1 LNHDA, CDR2 SQIVND (reference sequence). CDR3 residues: CASSDRGQGIYGYTF. The CDR3 DNA reads TGTGCCAGTAGCGATAGAGGACAGGGGATTTATGGCTACACCTTC. Supplemented by reference TRBV19 and TRBJ1-2, the full variable domain reads DGGITQSPKYLFRKEGQNVTLSCEQNLNHDAMYWYRQDPGQGLRLIYYSQIVNDFQKGDIAEGYSVSREKKESFPLTVTSAQKNPTAFYLCASSDRGQGIYGYTFGSGTRLTVV.

The chain employs TRBV27 and TRBJ2-7, with 8 bases lining up with TRBD1. This CDR3 region has 14 residues. In germline, CDR1 is MNHEY, CDR2 SMNVEV (reference sequence). V lost 5 bases, J lost 3 bases, and 6 bases stayed unmatched. The CDR3 DNA reads TGTGCCAGCAGTCCCAGGGGGCCCTACTACGAGCAGTACTTC. It encodes CASSPRGPYYEQYF.

This clone appeared once. For the CDR3, the DNA is TGCGCCAGCAGCCTCGGACAGAACTATGGCTACACCTTC. Protein product: CASSLGQNYGYTF. The chain joins TRBV5-1 to TRBJ1-2; possible D gene TRBD1, 6 bases. With 4 bases removed from V and 2 bases from J, the gap between germline ends came to 9 bases. This CDR3 is 13 amino acids long. CDR1 SGHRS and CDR2 YFSETQ come from the germline V gene.

V and J are TRBV28 and TRBJ2-5, with 7 bases fitting TRBD2. Germline V gene lookup returns CDR1 MDHEN and CDR2 SYDVKM. CDR3 length equals 17 residues. J gave up 4 bases and V 8 bases, and 19 bases lay outside the gene matches. The CDR3 loop reads CASEGLYRERGGETQYF. CDR3 nucleotide sequence: TGTGCCAGCGAAGGCCTGTACCGGGAGCGGGGCGGAGAGACCCAGTACTTC.

In DNA form, the CDR3 reads TGTGCCAGCAGGGGACGACAGACCGGGGGGTCACCCCTCCACTTT. Translating it yields CASRGRQTGGSPLHF. The chain is built from TRBV2 and TRBJ1-6; possible D gene TRBD1, 5 bases. Germline V gene sequence: CDR1 SNHLY, CDR2 FYNNEI. This CDR3 is built from 15 residues. V was clipped by 6 bases and J by 10 bases, with 19 bases between them.

V usage is TRBV28 and J usage is TRBJ1-1; D is unresolved. This CDR3 has 14 amino acids. Per the germline V gene, CDR1 is MDHEN and CDR2 is SYDVKM. V was trimmed by 3 bases and J by 0 bases, leaving 8 bases between them. This chain's CDR3 is CASSLAQMNTEAFF. The CDR3 nucleotides read TGTGCCAGCAGTTTGGCACAGATGAACACTGAAGCTTTCTTT.

By frequency in the sample, this clone is medium-sized. The J gene is TRBJ2-3, the V gene TRBV13, with TRBD1 matching over 7 bases. Germline V CDR1 and CDR2: PRHDT, FYEKMQ (reference sequence). There are 15 residues in the CDR3. Losses at the gene ends were 2 bases for V and 2 bases for J; bases not matched to a gene: 4. The CDR3 DNA reads as TGTGCCAGCAGCTTAAACAGGGGCCTCACAGATACGCAGTATTTT. Translation: CASSLNRGLTDTQYF.

The CDR3 is CASSLALRGGAYNEQFF. The CDR3 bases are TGTGCCAGCAGCTTAGCATTACGTGGGGGGGCCTACAATGAGCAGTTCTTC. V usage is TRBV7-9 and J usage is TRBJ2-1; 7 bases are shared with TRBD2. Germline V lookup: CDR1 SEHNR, CDR2 FQNEAQ (reference sequence). The V segment lost 0 bases and the J segment 2 bases; nucleotides outside the gene matches: 7. The CDR3 has 17 residues.

The chain employs TRBV27 and TRBJ1-5, with D maybe TRBD1 (5 bases). With 3 bases removed from V and 5 bases from J, the gap between germline ends came to 8 bases. Germline assignment: CDR1 MNHEY and CDR2 SMNVEV (reference sequence). The length of the CDR3 is 13 residues. The CDR3 sequence is CASSLGLDQPQHF. DNA for the CDR3: TGTGCCAGCAGTTTGGGGCTAGATCAGCCCCAGCATTTT.

The chain couples TRBV10-3 to TRBJ2-1, with 8 bases fitting TRBD2. The germline gives CDR1 ENHRY, CDR2 SYGVKD. This CDR3 comprises 16 residues. Unmatched junction bases numbered 3, after V lost 0 bases and J lost 2 bases. CDR3 nucleotide sequence: TGTGCCATCAGTGAGTCCACCGGGGGGGCCTACAATGAGCAGTTCTTC. Its protein is CAISESTGGAYNEQFF.

This clone has a handful of counts. The chain uses TRBV4-3 and TRBJ2-7; 11 bases map to TRBD2. Germline assignment: CDR1 LGHNA and CDR2 YSLEER. V lost 1 base, J lost 4 bases, and 6 bases stayed unmatched. This CDR3 region has 16 residues. The CDR3 bases are TGCGCCAGCAGCCAAGGGGTAGCGGGGGGGGTGTACGAGCAGTACTTC. Its protein is CASSQGVAGGVYEQYF.

The CDR3 nucleotides are TGTGCCAGCAGTCTGGGACTGAGGTACCAAGAGACCCAGTACTTC. This encodes CASSLGLRYQETQYF. This chain uses TRBV25-1 with TRBJ2-5; tentative D call: TRBD2 (6 bases). This CDR3 comprises 15 residues. Between the trimmed V and J ends, which lost 5 bases and 0 bases, there was a span of 13 bases. Per the germline V gene, CDR1 is MGHDK and CDR2 is SYGVNS.

The V and J genes are TRBV19 and TRBJ2-5; TRBD2 might be the D (6 bases). The V gene's germline CDR1 is LNHDA and CDR2 SQIVND (reference sequence). Trimming shortened V by 5 bases and J by 7 bases, and 23 bases separated the two germline ends. The CDR3 sequence is 16 residues long. This chain's CDR3 is CASSGAPGETRGTQYF. The DNA of the CDR3 is TGTGCCAGTAGTGGGGCACCGGGGGAAACCCGAGGGACCCAGTACTTC.

The chain carries TRBV19 and TRBJ1-4; 9 bases match TRBD1. This CDR3 region has 14 residues. Germline V CDR1 and CDR2: LNHDA, SQIVND (reference sequence). V was pared by 5 bases and J by 16 bases, with 14 bases of the junction left unmatched. DNA of the CDR3: TGTGCCAGTAGTCCCGAAGGGACAGGGAGAAGTCGGTTTTTT. Amino acid sequence: CASSPEGTGRSRFF. The full variable domain, with the rest looked up from reference TRBV19 and TRBJ1-4, is DGGITQSPKYLFRKEGQNVTLSCEQNLNHDAMYWYRQDPGQGLRLIYYSQIVNDFQKGDIAEGYSVSREKKESFPLTVTSAQKNPTAFYLCASSPEGTGRSRFFGSGTQLSVL.

This clone occurred once. The V and J genes are TRBV7-9 and TRBJ2-2; D not certain. CDR3 size: 13 residues. Trimming took 3 bases from V and 4 from J, leaving 6 bases between them. The V gene's germline CDR1 is SEHNR and CDR2 FQNEAQ (reference sequence). This chain's CDR3 is CASSLSRTGELFF. The DNA for the CDR3 is TGTGCCAGCAGCTTGTCGCGCACCGGGGAGCTGTTTTTT.

Regarding this clone: Mismatch with germline at one junction end may stem from a read error. The gene calls are TRBV4-3 and TRBJ2-7; D ambiguous. This CDR3 contains 9 residues. Per germline, CDR1 LGHNA and CDR2 YSLEER. The CDR3 spells CASSQDRNF. The CDR3, as DNA: TGCGCCAGCAGCCAAGATAGAAACTTC.

This clone was observed once. This sequence joins TRBV5-1 and TRBJ2-1, with a possible D match to TRBD1 (6 bases). Trimming took 7 bases from V and 0 from J, leaving 14 bases between them. This CDR3 has 15 residues. Germline V lookup: CDR1 SGHRS, CDR2 YFSETQ. CDR3 residues: CASGSGASSYNEQFF. CDR3 DNA: TGCGCCAGCGGCTCAGGGGCGAGCTCCTACAATGAGCAGTTCTTC. Full variable domain (remainder filled in from reference TRBV5-1 and TRBJ2-1): KAGVTQTPRYLIKTRGQQVTLSCSPISGHRSVSWYQQTPGQGLQFLFEYFSETQRNKGNFPGRFSGRQFSNSRSEMNVSTLELGDSALYLCASGSGASSYNEQFFGPGTRLTVL.

This clone was detected only once. V usage is TRBV7-2 and J usage is TRBJ2-7, with 12 bases that match TRBD1. This CDR3 contains 15 residues. Germline assignment: CDR1 SGHTA and CDR2 FQGNSA. V dropped 1 base and J dropped 7; count of bases not matched to a gene: 5. This chain's CDR3 is CASSLEGQGAWEQYF. DNA of the CDR3: TGTGCCAGCAGCTTAGAGGGACAGGGGGCTTGGGAGCAGTACTTC.

This rearrangement joins TRBV2 to TRBJ1-1, with D perhaps matching TRBD1 (5 bases). Deletions cut 9 bases from V and 3 bases from J, with 8 bases between. CDR3 length: 11 residues. Looked up from germline, CDR1 is SNHLY and CDR2 is FYNNEI. CDR3 sequence (DNA): TGTGCCAGGTGGGACTACACTGAAGCTTTCTTT. As protein: CARWDYTEAFF.

The V call is TRBV5-1, the J call TRBJ1-1; 7 bases fit TRBD1. This CDR3 region has 15 residues. CDR1 SGHRS and CDR2 YFSETQ come from the germline V gene. V lost 0 bases and J lost 4; bases outside the gene matches: 6. CDR3 sequence reads: CASSLEEGARTEAFF. CDR3 in DNA: TGCGCCAGCAGCTTGGAAGAGGGGGCCCGCACTGAAGCTTTCTTT.

In DNA form, the CDR3 reads TGTGCCAGCAGCTTAGGCCCGGGACGTTGGGAGGTGGAGTACTTC. This translates into CASSLGPGRWEVEYF. This rearrangement joins TRBV13 to TRBJ2-5; maybe TRBD2 (6 bases). Between the trimmed V and J ends, which lost 0 bases and 12 bases, there was a span of 20 bases. The germline gives CDR1 PRHDT, CDR2 FYEKMQ (reference sequence). This CDR3 has 15 amino acids.

The chain carries TRBV7-2 and TRBJ1-1; TRBD1 matches 8 bases. The CDR3 contains 13 residues. Trimming at V came to 2 bases and at J to 7 bases, leaving 3 bases not matched to a gene. Germline V CDR1 and CDR2: SGHTA, FQGNSA. The CDR3 DNA reads as TGTGCCAGCAGCTTACAGGGGGCAAGTGAAGCTTTCTTT. Translation: CASSLQGASEAFF.

This rearrangement joins TRBV23-1 to TRBJ2-7, with 7 bases lining up with TRBD1. TRBV23-1 counts as an open reading frame of uncertain function. Trimming cost V 4 bases and J 3 bases; bases outside gene matches: 12. The CDR3 runs to 16 residues. The chain's CDR3 is CASSRRTRDSLYEQYF. Written as DNA, the CDR3 is TGCGCCAGCAGTCGCAGAACCCGGGACAGCCTCTACGAGCAGTACTTC.

The DNA for the CDR3 is TGTGCCAGCAGCCCGTCGAGAAGCGGGGGGTACAATGAGCAGTTCTTC. Translating it yields CASSPSRSGGYNEQFF. This chain links TRBV11-2 with TRBJ2-1; 9 bases align to TRBD2. The CDR3 length is 16 residues. The ends lost 5 bases at V and 4 bases at J; junction bases unmatched: 9. The germline gives CDR1 SGHAT, CDR2 FQNNGV.